A selection of T cell receptor beta chains follows, all from one sample in a study of identical twins. TCRdb fed the 5' RACE reads into MiXCR, producing one record per CDR3 protein. In the table there are 450,000 to 600,000 distinct CDR3 sequences, about 22% of which are singletons. The data also belong to a second study, concerning yellow fever vaccine responses in identical twins.

Sequenced: CD4+ T cells sorted from blood. These receptors were taken from a woman under 30 in good health. The CDR3 runs from the conserved cysteine through the conserved F or W. A D gene is named only where the DNA matches it firmly. The size entry is marked missing in some rows and otherwise reads once, few, many or a size class.

v_gene	d_gene	abundance	j_gene	CDR3aa	CDR3nt
TRBV7-9	-	few	TRBJ2-1	CASSSHGTEQFF	TGTGCCAGCAGCTCTCACGGGACAGAGCAGTTCTTC
TRBV3-1	TRBD1	-	TRBJ2-3	CASSQIGTGRTDTQYF	TGTGCCAGCAGCCAAATTGGGACAGGGCGAACAGATACGCAGTATTTT
TRBV11-2	TRBD2	few	TRBJ2-7	CASIHGLAGGEQYF	TGTGCCAGCATCCACGGACTAGCGGGAGGCGAGCAGTACTTC
TRBV20-1	TRBD2	few	TRBJ2-7	CSAGRLAGVSGEQYF	TGCAGTGCTGGACGACTAGCGGGAGTTTCGGGAGAGCAGTACTTC
TRBV20-1	TRBD2	-	TRBJ2-1	CSASEAGLIYNEQFF	TGCAGTGCTAGCGAAGCGGGACTAATATATAATGAGCAGTTCTTC
TRBV12-3/TRBV12-4	TRBD2	many	TRBJ2-5	CASSLGLRETQYF	TGTGCCAGCAGTTTGGGACTAAGAGAGACCCAGTACTTC
TRBV12-3/TRBV12-4	TRBD1	-	TRBJ1-2	CASSLETGTGKDGYTF	TGTGCCAGCAGTTTGGAGACCGGGACAGGGAAGGATGGCTACACCTTC
TRBV12-5	TRBD2	-	TRBJ2-1	CASGFAYLAGANNEQFF	TGTGCTAGTGGTTTCGCATATCTAGCGGGCGCGAACAATGAGCAGTTCTTC
TRBV5-5	-	-	TRBJ1-5	CASSVGTGNQPQHF	TGTGCCAGCAGCGTGGGGACGGGCAATCAGCCCCAGCATTTT
TRBV3-1	-	-	TRBJ2-1	CASSQGGNLYNEQFF	TGTGCCAGCAGCCAAGGGGGGAACCTTTACAATGAGCAGTTCTTC
TRBV5-1	-	few	TRBJ2-2	CASRPPGANTGELFF	TGCGCCAGCAGGCCGCCCGGGGCGAACACCGGGGAGCTGTTTTTT
TRBV7-2	-	-	TRBJ1-3	CASTLMVAGGNTIYF	TGTGCCAGCACCCTAATGGTGGCAGGCGGAAACACCATATATTTT
TRBV5-1	-	few	TRBJ2-7	CASSLLDGGGYEQYF	TGCGCCAGCAGCTTGCTGGACGGGGGCGGTTACGAGCAGTACTTC
TRBV5-1	-	-	TRBJ2-2	CASRPPGLDTGELFF	TGCGCCAGCAGACCCCCGGGACTTGACACCGGGGAGCTGTTTTTT
TRBV5-1	-	few	TRBJ1-1	CASTQSTGRNTEAFF	TGCGCCAGCACCCAATCGACAGGTCGGAACACTGAAGCTTTCTTT
TRBV4-2	-	few	TRBJ1-2	CASSQGGADVHIYGYTF	TGTGCCAGCAGCCAAGGAGGGGCCGACGTCCATATCTATGGCTACACCTTC
TRBV5-1	TRBD1	-	TRBJ2-2	CASSSTGGAAGELFF	TGCGCCAGCAGCTCCACAGGGGGCGCAGCCGGGGAGCTGTTTTTT
TRBV9	-	-	TRBJ1-3	CASSTGSLPGNTIYF	TGTGCCAGCAGTACAGGGTCCCTTCCTGGAAACACCATATATTTT
TRBV19	TRBD2	-	TRBJ2-1	CASSIVGRASNEQFF	TGTGCCAGTAGTATTGTTGGGAGGGCCTCTAATGAGCAGTTCTTC
TRBV28	-	few	TRBJ1-5	CASKTGFSNQPQHF	TGTGCCAGCAAAACAGGGTTTAGCAATCAGCCCCAGCATTTT
TRBV3-1	-	-	TRBJ1-1	CASSGPGRRTEAFF	TGTGCCAGCAGCGGCCCGGGACGACGGACTGAAGCTTTCTTT
TRBV11-1	TRBD2	-	TRBJ2-2	CASSLVPLAGLAGEYTNTGELFF	TGTGCCAGCAGCTTAGTGCCCCTTGCGGGACTAGCGGGAGAGTACACCAACACCGGGGAGCTGTTTTTT
TRBV12-3/TRBV12-4	-	-	TRBJ1-5	CASSLMRGQPQHF	TGTGCCAGCAGTTTAATGAGGGGTCAGCCCCAGCATTTT
TRBV6-5	-	few	TRBJ2-1	CASSYHGAGGNEQFF	TGTGCCAGCAGTTACCACGGGGCAGGGGGGAATGAGCAGTTCTTC
TRBV10-3	TRBD1	-	TRBJ1-2	CAIGQETNYGYTF	TGTGCCATCGGACAGGAGACTAACTATGGCTACACCTTC
TRBV5-1	TRBD1	-	TRBJ1-2	CASSPDRTGLQGGYTF	TGCGCCAGCAGCCCCGATAGGACAGGGTTACAGGGTGGCTACACCTTC
TRBV6-1	TRBD2	-	TRBJ2-5	CASRRGGAGANQETQYF	TGTGCCAGCAGACGCGGAGGGGCGGGAGCGAACCAAGAGACCCAGTACTTC
TRBV12-3/TRBV12-4	-	-	TRBJ2-7	CASSSPKTAYEQYF	TGTGCCAGCAGTTCGCCCAAGACTGCGTACGAGCAGTACTTC
TRBV5-5	-	few	TRBJ2-7	CASSLGAGTYEQYF	TGTGCCAGCAGCTTGGGTGCGGGGACCTACGAGCAGTACTTC
TRBV29-1	TRBD1	many	TRBJ2-7	CSVGQGAYEQYF	TGCAGCGTAGGACAGGGGGCCTACGAGCAGTACTTC
TRBV12-3/TRBV12-4	-	-	TRBJ2-7	CASSDRTYEQYF	TGTGCCAGCAGTGACAGAACCTACGAGCAGTACTTC
TRBV9	TRBD1	-	TRBJ2-5	CASSPRDSHMYQETQYF	TGTGCCAGCAGCCCAAGGGACAGCCATATGTACCAAGAGACCCAGTACTTC
TRBV7-9	-	few	TRBJ2-5	CASSLGSSPQETQYF	TGTGCCAGCAGCTTAGGAAGCTCCCCCCAAGAGACCCAGTACTTC
TRBV12-3/TRBV12-4	TRBD2	few	TRBJ2-5	CASSYALAGGETQYF	TGTGCCAGCAGTTACGCCCTAGCGGGAGGAGAGACCCAGTACTTC
TRBV12-3/TRBV12-4	-	-	TRBJ1-1	CASSLTVEAFF	TGTGCCAGCAGTTTGACAGTCGAAGCTTTCTTT
TRBV20-1	-	few	TRBJ2-7	CSAQPPGQPSGYF	TGCAGTGCCCAACCTCCGGGACAACCTTCGGGGTACTTC
TRBV6-2/TRBV6-3	-	-	TRBJ2-7	CASSYTHEQYF	TGTGCCAGCAGTTATACCCACGAGCAGTACTTC
TRBV20-1	TRBD2	-	TRBJ2-1	CSAYGASGNYNEQFF	TGCAGTGCCTACGGGGCTAGCGGAAATTACAATGAGCAGTTCTTC
TRBV7-6	TRBD2	few	TRBJ2-1	CASSLSGTRDNEQFF	TGTGCCAGCAGCTTAAGCGGGACTCGCGACAATGAGCAGTTCTTC
TRBV5-1	-	-	TRBJ2-1	CASNENTGYNEQFF	TGCGCCAGCAACGAAAACACAGGGTATAATGAGCAGTTCTTC
TRBV10-3	-	few	TRBJ2-2	CATRDTTNTGELFF	TGTGCCACCCGGGACACCACCAACACCGGGGAGCTGTTTTTT
TRBV10-3	-	-	TRBJ1-1	CAISVQGSNTEAFF	TGTGCCATCAGTGTACAGGGTTCTAACACTGAAGCTTTCTTT
TRBV12-3/TRBV12-4	TRBD2	few	TRBJ2-3	CASSLERTSGRKDTQYF	TGTGCCAGCAGTTTAGAGCGAACTAGCGGGAGGAAGGATACGCAGTATTTT